A selection of T cell receptor beta chains follows, all from one sample in a study of spatial heterogeneity in lung cancer. One entry per CDR3 protein results from TCRdb running MiXCR on the 5' RACE reads. Here the sample spans 8,200 or so distinct CDR3 sequences, over 9.5% being singletons. The source material was normal lung tissue next to the tumor, sampled at surgery. The receptor source for this set is a male donor with early-stage non-small cell lung cancer. Each CDR3 is given without its conserved first and last residue.

V gene	J gene	CDR3 protein
TRBV5-1	TRBJ2-7	ASSLTPGYEQY
TRBV28	TRBJ2-6	ASSRDSSGANVLT
TRBV29-1	TRBJ2-7	SLPSGPSYEQY
TRBV27	TRBJ1-2	ASRKGGDYGYT
TRBV6-5	TRBJ1-6	ASSLTGTADSPLH
TRBV19	TRBJ1-5	ASKTDEYNQPQH
TRBV20-1	TRBJ2-1	SARGPGFDEQF
TRBV29-1	TRBJ2-7	SVRGDREGKRYEQY
TRBV27	TRBJ2-5	ATQAFAGSGETQY
TRBV12-3/TRBV12-4	TRBJ2-7	ASSVSTGVLVEQY
TRBV7-2	TRBJ1-2	ASSTKTGGLEGYT
TRBV7-2	TRBJ1-2	ASSFSGQGYGYT
TRBV7-9	TRBJ1-5	ASSQTDGQPQH
TRBV29-1	TRBJ2-2	SVESPAGLNTGELF
TRBV12-3/TRBV12-4	TRBJ2-7	ASSYGSGPYEQY
TRBV6-5	TRBJ2-3	ASSQTGATSTDTQY
TRBV20-1	TRBJ2-2	SATTPGALTGELF
TRBV7-9	TRBJ2-5	ASSLGPLETQY
TRBV5-1	TRBJ1-1	ASSLGPGGNTEAF
TRBV6-2/TRBV6-3	TRBJ2-3	ASTKEALAGPTDTQY
TRBV12-3/TRBV12-4	TRBJ2-7	ASSLARGSYEQY
TRBV18	TRBJ1-5	ASSPPGMRNQPQH
TRBV20-1	TRBJ1-1	SAPDSQVNTEAF
TRBV20-1	TRBJ2-1	SAGGSGAEKI
TRBV7-3	TRBJ2-3	ASSPMPTSWDTQY
TRBV3-1	TRBJ1-1	ASSQMYLSEAF
TRBV3-1	TRBJ2-7	ASSPGLPLFYEQY
TRBV7-9	TRBJ1-1	ASSLFLGIMNTEAF
TRBV29-1	TRBJ2-3	SVWSWREGTDTQY
TRBV11-1	TRBJ2-5	ASSLEPLKTQY
TRBV6-1	TRBJ2-3	ASSELDIDTQY
TRBV20-1	TRBJ2-7	SASSQGDEY
TRBV5-6	TRBJ2-1	ASSLLTSGRAVRANEQF
TRBV27	TRBJ2-7	ASTPGGGPVDEQY
TRBV28	TRBJ2-7	ASSADRIPYEQY
TRBV5-1	TRBJ1-4	ASRFAGWTEATNEKLF
TRBV29-1	TRBJ1-5	SVEVGTGGNQPQH
TRBV27	TRBJ2-3	ASTWDSKTDTQY
TRBV7-6	TRBJ2-1	ASSPTVSYNEQF
TRBV2	TRBJ2-2	ASSAYRDRAQNTGELF
TRBV5-1	TRBJ2-7	ASSLKGTSEIEQY
TRBV27	TRBJ2-6	ASRWGGLRSGANVLT
TRBV5-1	TRBJ2-3	ASSRFGQGSDTQY